Shown below are 23 T cell receptor beta chains from a single sample sequenced in a study of CD8+CD57+ T cells in acquired aplastic anemia. Genomic DNA, serving as template, underwent TCR beta VDJ and CDR3 profiling. TCRdb itself ran the reads through MiXCR, one entry per CDR3 protein. The sample gives tens of thousands of distinct CDR3 sequences, more than 75% of which show up once; 22% is in the top ten. The sample taken for sequencing was sorted CD4+, CD8+, or CD8+CD57+ T cells (not recorded which) from PBMCs. These receptors were obtained from a human donor in good health, serving as a control.

Within the sample, this clonotype is medium-sized. The chain has TRBV12-3 or TRBV12-4 and TRBJ2-2; D is unresolved. The CDR3 extends over 12 amino acids. V shed 4 bases and J shed 6 bases, with 6 bases lying between them. DNA for the CDR3: TGTGCCAGCAGTTCAGGAGCCGGGGAGCTGTTTTTT. As protein: CASSSGAGELFF.

The V call is TRBV20-1, the J call TRBJ1-6, with TRBD1 matching 7 bases. This CDR3 is 13 amino acids long. The germline CDR1 and CDR2 sequences are DFQATT and SNEGSKA (reference sequence). The J segment lost 6 bases and the V segment lost 5 bases, leaving 4 bases of the junction unmatched. DNA of the CDR3: TGCAGTGCTGGAGGGACAGTTAATTCACCCCTCCACTTT. This sequence encodes CSAGGTVNSPLHF.

In its sample, this clonotype was seen once. The chain is built from TRBV2 and TRBJ1-1; D unclear. Germline values: CDR1 SNHLY, CDR2 FYNNEI. Trimming cost V 4 bases and J 1 base, with 4 bases left between them. This CDR3 region has 12 residues. The CDR3 sequence: CASSVQNTEAFF. CDR3 sequence (DNA): TGTGCCAGCAGTGTACAGAACACTGAAGCTTTCTTT.

The sample holds one count of this clonotype. The chain links TRBV15 to TRBJ2-7; D is ambiguous. CDR1 and CDR2 (germline): LNHNV, YYDKDF (reference sequence). The ends were cut back, 8 bases at V and 3 bases at J, with 8 bases in the middle. The CDR3 covers 11 residues. CDR3 DNA sequence: TGTGCCACCGCGGACGGCTACGAGCAGTACTTC. This encodes CATADGYEQYF. The full variable domain, with the rest looked up from reference TRBV15 and TRBJ2-7, is DAMVIQNPRYQVTQFGKPVTLSCSQTLNHNVMYWYQQKSSQAPKLLFHYYDKDFNNEADTPDNFQSRRPNTSFCFLDIRSPGLGDTAMYLCATADGYEQYFGPGTRLTVT.

The V call is TRBV20-1, the J call TRBJ2-7; D not resolved. V lost 0 bases to trimming and J lost 3 bases, with 9 bases between them. This CDR3 contains 13 residues. Looked up from germline, CDR1 is DFQATT and CDR2 is SNEGSKA (reference sequence). DNA for the CDR3: TGCAGTGCTAGAGATTACAGAGACTACGAGCAGTACTTC. This encodes CSARDYRDYEQYF.

The CDR3 DNA is TGTGCCAGCGGGGGAGACACAGATACGCAGTATTTT. Protein product: CASGGDTDTQYF. This chain links TRBV2 with TRBJ2-3, with D perhaps being TRBD1 or TRBD2 (5 bases each). The CDR3 covers 12 residues. Germline V gene sequence: CDR1 SNHLY, CDR2 FYNNEI. Between the trimmed V and J ends, which lost 8 bases and 2 bases, there was a span of 8 bases.

This clonotype turned up a few times. The genes are TRBV24-1 and TRBJ1-1; unclear D gene. Trimming removed 0 bases from V and 8 bases from J, with 6 bases in between. Germline V gives CDR1 KGHDR, CDR2 SFDVKD. This CDR3 has 12 residues. The DNA of the CDR3 is TGTGCCACCAGTGATTTGAGCAGCGAAGCTTTCTTT. Residues: CATSDLSSEAFF.

The V and J genes are TRBV7-3 and TRBJ2-5; D is unclear. This CDR3 spans 13 amino acids. V was shortened by 3 bases and J by 5 bases, with 10 bases between the two germline ends. Germline V gene data show CDR1 as SGHTA and CDR2 as FQGTGA. The CDR3 DNA follows: TGTGCCAGCAGCTTCGGGTCAACGGAGACCCAGTACTTC. Its protein product is CASSFGSTETQYF.

The chain employs TRBV2 and TRBJ1-6; D is unclear. Germline values: CDR1 SNHLY, CDR2 FYNNEI. The germline V and J ends were trimmed by 11 bases and 7 bases, with 12 bases remaining between them. The CDR3 is 12 amino acids. CDR3 nucleotide sequence: TGTGCCGTTAAGTGGCGAAATTCACCCCTCCACTTT. This codes for CAVKWRNSPLHF.

The gene calls are TRBV29-1 and TRBJ2-2, with D hard to call. Trimming took off 4 bases at V and 6 bases at J, with 12 bases between the two ends. This CDR3 is 13 amino acids long. Germline V gives CDR1 SQVTM, CDR2 ANQGSEA. The CDR3: CSVVRIGAGELFF. The CDR3 DNA is TGCAGCGTTGTACGGATAGGCGCCGGGGAGCTGTTTTTT.

The gene calls are TRBV15 and TRBJ1-2; no firm D call. Germline loops: CDR1 LNHNV, CDR2 YYDKDF (reference sequence). V lost 1 base, J lost 2 bases, and 5 bases lay in between. The CDR3 is made up of 13 amino acids. CDR3 protein: CATSRVNNYGYTF. The CDR3 region has the DNA TGTGCCACCAGCAGAGTGAACAACTATGGCTACACCTTC. The entire variable domain, with the rest obtained from reference TRBV15 and TRBJ1-2, is as follows: DAMVIQNPRYQVTQFGKPVTLSCSQTLNHNVMYWYQQKSSQAPKLLFHYYDKDFNNEADTPDNFQSRRPNTSFCFLDIRSPGLGDTAMYLCATSRVNNYGYTFGSGTRLTVV.

V gene TRBV19 combines with J gene TRBJ2-3; D possibly corresponds to TRBD1 (6 bases). This CDR3 has 15 amino acids. Trimming left V 0 bases short and J 0 bases short, with 7 bases between. Germline lookup yields CDR1 LNHDA and CDR2 SQIVND (reference sequence). The CDR3 is CASSIEQGSTDTQYF. DNA for the CDR3: TGTGCCAGTAGTATAGAGCAGGGGAGCACAGATACGCAGTATTTT.

The chain joins TRBV20-1 to TRBJ1-4; D is ambiguous. Germline CDR1 DFQATT, CDR2 SNEGSKA (reference sequence). There are 12 residues in the CDR3. V lost 2 bases and J 8 bases, leaving 9 bases between the germline ends. The chain's CDR3 is CSARLGREKLFF. CDR3 nucleotides: TGCAGTGCTAGATTGGGGAGGGAAAAACTGTTTTTT.

The chain uses TRBV11-1 and TRBJ2-3, with TRBD2 identical over 9 bases. This CDR3 is 15 amino acids long. Germline V lookup: CDR1 SGHAT, CDR2 FQDESV (reference sequence). V trimming: 4 bases; J trimming: 6 bases; junction bases outside the gene matches: 8. In DNA form, the CDR3 reads TGTGCCAGCAGCTCCAGACTAGCGGAAAAGGATACGCAGTATTTT. It yields the protein CASSSRLAEKDTQYF.

The chain is built from TRBV7-9 and TRBJ1-3; TRBD1 is a possible D gene (5 bases). V shed 7 bases and J shed 2 bases, with 15 bases lying between them. The CDR3 extends over 15 amino acids. The germline CDR1 and CDR2 sequences are SEHNR and FQNEAQ (reference sequence). CDR3 protein: CASTPGTGAGNTIYF. The CDR3 DNA sequence: TGTGCCAGCACCCCGGGTACGGGGGCTGGAAACACCATATATTTT.

The V call is TRBV19, the J call TRBJ2-7; D uncertain. Trimming stripped 8 bases from V and 0 bases from J, with 8 bases between. Germline lookup yields CDR1 LNHDA and CDR2 SQIVND (reference sequence). The CDR3 extends over 12 amino acids. This CDR3 reads CASSESSYEQYF. CDR3 DNA sequence: TGTGCCAGTTCGGAGAGCTCCTACGAGCAGTACTTC. Complete variable domain (other parts from reference TRBV19 and TRBJ2-7): DGGITQSPKYLFRKEGQNVTLSCEQNLNHDAMYWYRQDPGQGLRLIYYSQIVNDFQKGDIAEGYSVSREKKESFPLTVTSAQKNPTAFYLCASSESSYEQYFGPGTRLTVT.

The chain has TRBV6-1 and TRBJ1-1; D is uncertain. In germline, CDR1 is MNHNS, CDR2 SASEGT. Trimming left V 8 bases short and J 8 bases short, with 12 bases between. The CDR3 runs to 11 residues. DNA of the CDR3: TGTGCCAGCGGGGTCAGAGGAGAAGCTTTCTTT. It codes for CASGVRGEAFF.

The V gene is TRBV10-3, the J gene TRBJ1-2; D gene ambiguous. The V gene lost 2 bases and the J gene lost 4 bases, with 8 bases spanning the gap. Germline-derived CDR1 and CDR2 are ENHRY and SYGVKD. This CDR3 has 13 residues. This chain's CDR3 is CAISEGSSYGYTF. The CDR3 DNA follows: TGTGCCATCAGTGAGGGCAGCTCCTATGGCTACACCTTC.

The V gene is TRBV2, the J gene TRBJ1-2; TRBD1 agrees at 10 bases. Trimming removed 5 bases from V and 1 base from J; junction bases left unmatched: 4. CDR1 and CDR2 (germline): SNHLY, FYNNEI. The CDR3 is made up of 15 amino acids. CDR3 DNA: TGTGCCAGCAGTCCGGGACAGGGGATTAACTATGGCTACACCTTC. It codes for CASSPGQGINYGYTF.

V usage is TRBV4-3 and J usage is TRBJ2-2; the match to TRBD1 covers 8 bases. Germline lookup yields CDR1 LGHNA and CDR2 YSLEER. The length of the CDR3 is 16 residues. V lost 5 bases, J lost 4 bases, and 9 bases stayed unmatched. The CDR3 sequence is CASSWQGALSTGELFF. The CDR3 nucleotides are TGCGCCAGCAGCTGGCAGGGGGCATTGTCCACCGGGGAGCTGTTTTTT.

About this clonotype itself: Compared with germline, one end of the junction differs, possibly owing to a read error. The chain links TRBV7-2 to TRBJ1-1; D ambiguous. Germline V CDR1 and CDR2: SGHTA, FQGNSA. This CDR3 spans 12 amino acids. In DNA, the CDR3 is TGTGCCAGCAGCTCGGGGAACGCTGAAGCTTTCTTT. This translates into CASSSGNAEAFF.

This clonotype was seen a few times. The V and J genes are TRBV9 and TRBJ2-3; D not certain. Per germline, CDR1 SGDLS and CDR2 YYNGEE. V lost 4 bases and J lost 1, with 4 bases in between. This CDR3 contains 12 residues. This chain's CDR3 is CASSQRTDTQYF. The CDR3 DNA reads as TGTGCCAGCAGCCAACGCACAGATACGCAGTATTTT.

This clonotype was seen only once. This chain connects TRBV7-2 to TRBJ2-7, with 8 nucleotides matching TRBD1. CDR3 length equals 13 residues. In germline, CDR1 is SGHTA, CDR2 FQGNSA. V shed 5 bases and J 5 bases; nucleotides not matched to a gene: 5. CDR3 coding DNA: TGTGCCAGCAGCCGGACAGGGCGGGACGAGCAGTACTTC. Translation gives CASSRTGRDEQYF.